Shown below are 26 T cell receptor beta chains from a single sample sequenced in a study of CD8+ T cells in alopecia areata. Following extraction, RNA underwent reverse transcription to cDNA, which served as the sequencing template. The assay was immunoSEQ multiplex PCR, and TCRdb's table has in-frame clones only and misses some. The table includes 130,000 or so clones, approximately 49% detected once. The sequenced sample was CD8+ T cells sorted from blood, obtained at week 0. The receptor source for this set is a human donor with alopecia areata.

The V gene is TRBV30, the J gene TRBJ1-1; D possibly corresponds to TRBD1 (6 bases). The V gene lost 3 bases and the J gene lost 0 bases, with 14 bases spanning the gap. The germline V gene has CDR1 GTSNPN and CDR2 SVGIG (reference sequence). The CDR3 is 15 amino acids. In nucleotides, the CDR3 is TGTGCCTGGAGCACCGGGACAAGAATGAACACTGAAGCTTTCTTT. It encodes CAWSTGTRMNTEAFF.

This clone was counted a few times. This specimen includes other DNA sequences encoding the same CDR3. The genes are TRBV5-6 and TRBJ2-7; unclear D gene. Deletions cut 0 bases from V and 1 base from J, with 5 bases between. From germline, CDR1 is SGHDT and CDR2 YYEEEE. There are 13 residues in the CDR3. CDR3 coding DNA: TGTGCCAGCAGCTTGGGCAGTTCCTACGAGCAGTACTTC. Protein: CASSLGSSYEQYF.

This clone was seen a few times. The chain joins TRBV9 to TRBJ1-1; perhaps TRBD1 as D (5 bases). Trimming took off 4 bases at V and 0 bases at J, with 13 bases between the two ends. The CDR3 is 15 amino acids. Germline-derived CDR1 and CDR2 are SGDLS and YYNGEE. The CDR3 DNA is TGTGCCAGCAGCCCTCCCGGACACATGAACACTGAAGCTTTCTTT. This encodes CASSPPGHMNTEAFF.

This clone was observed a few times. The V and J genes are TRBV10-3 and TRBJ2-7; weak D call: TRBD2 (5 bases). CDR1 is ENHRY and CDR2 is SYGVKD in the germline V gene. The CDR3 consists of 14 residues. V was pared by 10 bases and J by 2 bases, with 18 bases between. In DNA form, the CDR3 reads TGTGCCACCCTGGACGCGGACGGGGCCTACGAGCAGTACTTC. Its translation: CATLDADGAYEQYF.

Here the CDR3 DNA reads TGTGCCAGCAGCCAGGGGGGAGGGTACGAGCAGTACTTC. Encoded protein: CASSQGGGYEQYF. The chain employs TRBV7-2 and TRBJ2-7; D may be TRBD1 or TRBD2 (7 bases each). The CDR3 is made up of 13 amino acids. Germline V gene lookup returns CDR1 SGHTA and CDR2 FQGNSA. Trimming removed 5 bases at V and 4 bases at J, with 12 bases between.

This chain uses TRBV4-1 with TRBJ1-2, with a weak D call TRBD1 (5 bases). CDR3 length: 15 amino acids. V shed 0 bases and J shed 4 bases, with 12 bases lying between them. Per the germline V gene, CDR1 is MGHRA and CDR2 is YSYEKL. The CDR3 nucleotides are TGCGCCAGCAGCCAAGAAGGGGTGACGAGCTATGGCTACACCTTC. This sequence encodes CASSQEGVTSYGYTF.

V gene TRBV4-1 combines with J gene TRBJ1-1; possibly TRBD1 for D (6 bases). V lost 4 bases, J lost 5 bases, and 14 bases lay in between. CDR1 MGHRA and CDR2 YSYEKL come from the germline V gene. CDR3 length: 14 amino acids. The CDR3 reads CASSLPGAGTEAFF. CDR3 nucleotide sequence: TGCGCCAGCAGCCTCCCAGGGGCAGGGACTGAAGCTTTCTTT.

The rearrangement uses TRBV7-3 and TRBJ1-1; D remains ambiguous. This CDR3 comprises 15 residues. Germline-derived CDR1 and CDR2 are SGHTA and FQGTGA. V was pared by 5 bases and J by 4 bases, with 17 bases between. CDR3 in DNA: TGTGCCAGCAGCCCCAAGAGTGGCAGGCCCACTGAAGCTTTCTTT. Its translation is CASSPKSGRPTEAFF.

V is TRBV29-1 and J is TRBJ2-7; perhaps TRBD1 as D (6 bases). Germline V gene sequence: CDR1 SQVTM, CDR2 ANQGSEA. V dropped 4 bases and J dropped 2 bases, with 12 bases sitting between them. The CDR3 has 13 residues. CDR3 coding DNA: TGCAGCGTTGTTACAGGGATAACCTACGAGCAGTACTTC. Protein product: CSVVTGITYEQYF.

V and J are TRBV19 and TRBJ2-7; no reliable D call. Germline assignment: CDR1 LNHDA and CDR2 SQIVND (reference sequence). This CDR3 has 15 residues. Trimming took 3 bases from V and 2 from J, leaving 14 bases between them. CDR3 DNA sequence: TGTGCCAGTAGTATCAGCAGCGAAGGGACCTACGAGCAGTACTTC. This gives the protein CASSISSEGTYEQYF.

The rearrangement links TRBV30 to TRBJ2-7; unclear D gene. CDR1 and CDR2 (germline): GTSNPN, SVGIG (reference sequence). This CDR3 comprises 13 residues. V dropped 4 bases and J dropped 3 bases, with 13 bases sitting between them. In DNA form, the CDR3 reads TGTGCCTGGAACCTACAGCTCGGCTACGAGCAGTACTTC. Protein: CAWNLQLGYEQYF.

For the CDR3, the DNA is TGTGCCTGGAGTGTGGGGACAGGGATCGAGCAGTACTTC. This sequence encodes CAWSVGTGIEQYF. The chain uses TRBV30 and TRBJ2-7, with 9 bases matching TRBD1. This CDR3 comprises 13 residues. CDR1 and CDR2 (germline): GTSNPN, SVGIG (reference sequence). Trimming at V came to 0 bases and at J to 6 bases, leaving 3 bases not matched to a gene. Looking up the rest from reference TRBV30 and TRBJ2-7 gives the full variable domain: SQTIHQWPATLVQPVGSPLSLECTVEGTSNPNLYWYRQAAGRGLQLLFYSVGIGQISSEVPQNLSASRPQDRQFILSSKKLLLSDSGFYLCAWSVGTGIEQYFGPGTRLTVT.

The chain combines TRBV30 with TRBJ1-1; no reliable D call. Trimming shortened V by 2 bases and J by 8 bases, and 12 bases separated the two germline ends. Germline V lookup: CDR1 GTSNPN, CDR2 SVGIG (reference sequence). The CDR3 has 12 residues. The CDR3 loop is CAWSRMIREAFF. CDR3 in DNA: TGTGCCTGGAGTCGGATGATCAGAGAAGCTTTCTTT.

The V gene is TRBV30, the J gene TRBJ2-5; 7 nucleotides align to TRBD1. Germline lookup yields CDR1 GTSNPN and CDR2 SVGIG (reference sequence). The CDR3 sequence is 13 residues long. V lost 1 base to trimming and J lost 5 bases; unmatched junction nucleotides: 4. The CDR3 region is CAWSAGQAETQYF. In DNA form, the CDR3 reads TGTGCCTGGAGTGCTGGACAGGCCGAGACCCAGTACTTC. Full variable domain (rest looked up from reference TRBV30 and TRBJ2-5): SQTIHQWPATLVQPVGSPLSLECTVEGTSNPNLYWYRQAAGRGLQLLFYSVGIGQISSEVPQNLSASRPQDRQFILSSKKLLLSDSGFYLCAWSAGQAETQYFGPGTRLLVL.

The gene calls are TRBV7-9 and TRBJ1-1; D ambiguous. The germline V gene has CDR1 SEHNR and CDR2 FQNEAQ (reference sequence). The length of the CDR3 is 11 residues. Trimming pared 5 bases from V and 6 bases from J, leaving 7 bases between. Here the CDR3 reads CASSLTPEAFF. The CDR3 bases are TGTGCCAGCAGCCTCACGCCTGAAGCTTTCTTT. Drawing the rest from reference TRBV7-9 and TRBJ1-1, the complete variable domain is DTGVSQNPRHKITKRGQNVTFRCDPISEHNRLYWYRQTLGQGPEFLTYFQNEAQLEKSRLLSDRFSAERPKGSFSTLEIQRTEQGDSAMYLCASSLTPEAFFGQGTRLTVV.

The chain employs TRBV13 and TRBJ2-5; D is ambiguous. V lost 4 bases and J lost 6, with 15 bases in between. This CDR3 has 14 residues. Germline values: CDR1 PRHDT, CDR2 FYEKMQ (reference sequence). CDR3 loop: CASSSGPTVKTQYF. In nucleotides, the CDR3 is TGTGCCAGCAGCTCAGGACCGACCGTCAAGACCCAGTACTTC.

The V and J genes are TRBV5-6 and TRBJ1-5; D not resolved. Trimming cost V 2 bases and J 6 bases, with 12 bases left between them. The CDR3 length is 14 residues. Germline V gives CDR1 SGHDT, CDR2 YYEEEE. In DNA form, the CDR3 reads TGTGCCAGCAGCTTCAGAGGGTACATTCAGCCCCAGCATTTT. Protein sequence: CASSFRGYIQPQHF. Variable domain in full (rest from reference TRBV5-6 and TRBJ1-5): DAGVTQSPTHLIKTRGQQVTLRCSPKSGHDTVSWYQQALGQGPQFIFQYYEEEERQRGNFPDRFSGHQFPNYSSELNVNALLLGDSALYLCASSFRGYIQPQHFGDGTRLSIL.

The genes are TRBV5-6 and TRBJ1-3, with D possibly TRBD1 on 6 matching bases. This CDR3 is built from 15 residues. The germline CDR1 and CDR2 sequences are SGHDT and YYEEEE. V was cut by 4 bases and J by 8 bases, with 19 bases left in between. This chain's CDR3 is CASSKNRVGGHTIYF. The CDR3 region has the DNA TGTGCCAGCAGCAAAAACAGGGTCGGGGGACACACCATATATTTT. The full variable domain, in which reference TRBV5-6 and TRBJ1-3 provide the parts outside the CDR3, is DAGVTQSPTHLIKTRGQQVTLRCSPKSGHDTVSWYQQALGQGPQFIFQYYEEEERQRGNFPDRFSGHQFPNYSSELNVNALLLGDSALYLCASSKNRVGGHTIYFGEGSWLTVV.

V and J are TRBV5-4 and TRBJ2-3, with D possibly TRBD1 on 5 matching bases. With 7 bases removed from V and 5 bases from J, the gap between germline ends came to 8 bases. The germline gives CDR1 SGHNT, CDR2 YYREEE (reference sequence). There are 11 residues in the CDR3. The CDR3 nucleotides are TGTGCCAGCGGTCAGGGAGATACGCAGTATTTT. Protein sequence: CASGQGDTQYF.

The chain couples TRBV14 to TRBJ2-2; no clear D. The germline V and J ends were trimmed by 2 bases and 7 bases, with 8 bases remaining between them. The CDR3 spans 13 residues. The V gene's germline CDR1 is SGHDN and CDR2 FVKESK. The CDR3 here is CASSQQYRGELFF. The CDR3 nucleotides read TGTGCCAGCAGCCAACAATACCGCGGGGAGCTGTTTTTT.

This sequence joins TRBV23-1 and TRBJ1-4; D not certain. TRBV23-1 is an ORF for which the function is uncertain. V lost 3 bases and J 8 bases, leaving 4 bases between the germline ends. This CDR3 region has 11 residues. CDR3 coding DNA: TGCGCCAGCAGTCAGGGCGAAAAACTGTTTTTT. Encoded protein: CASSQGEKLFF.

This clone appeared a single time. The V call is TRBV29-1, the J call TRBJ1-2; D gene unclear. Trimming cost V 0 bases and J 6 bases, with 11 bases left between them. The germline gives CDR1 SQVTM, CDR2 ANQGSEA. This CDR3 is built from 13 residues. Here the CDR3 DNA reads TGCAGCGTTGAAGATCCAGAGAAGAATGGCTACACCTTC. It codes for CSVEDPEKNGYTF.

The gene calls are TRBV7-9 and TRBJ2-1, with D possibly matching TRBD1 (5 bases). CDR1 and CDR2 (germline): SEHNR, FQNEAQ (reference sequence). This CDR3 has 12 residues. Trimming left V 3 bases short and J 10 bases short, with 10 bases between. The CDR3 nucleotides are TGTGCCAGCAGCTTCGACAGATGGGAGCAGTTCTTC. This sequence encodes CASSFDRWEQFF.

This clone was seen a handful of times. The rearrangement joins TRBV27 to TRBJ1-5; 7 bases align to TRBD1. The CDR3 has 14 residues. Germline trimming cut 2 bases from V and 6 bases from J; bases unmatched to any gene: 4. Germline V gene lookup returns CDR1 MNHEY and CDR2 SMNVEV (reference sequence). In nucleotides, the CDR3 is TGTGCCAGCAGTTTAGGGACAGCTCGTCAGCCCCAGCATTTT. Its translation is CASSLGTARQPQHF.

A few counts support this clone. V is TRBV29-1 and J is TRBJ2-7; D is perhaps TRBD1 (6 bases). V was trimmed by 6 bases and J by 2 bases, leaving 14 bases between them. The CDR3 is 13 amino acids. From germline, CDR1 is SQVTM and CDR2 ANQGSEA. CDR3 loop: CSVEDSPAYEQYF. The CDR3 nucleotides are TGCAGCGTCGAGGACAGTCCGGCCTACGAGCAGTACTTC.

This clone was detected only once. This chain links TRBV29-1 with TRBJ2-5; 8 nucleotides line up with TRBD2. CDR3 length: 15 amino acids. V shed 3 bases, J shed 5 bases, and the junction held 11 bases outside the gene matches. CDR1 is SQVTM and CDR2 is ANQGSEA in the germline V gene. CDR3 coding DNA: TGCAGCGTTGAGCCCGGCTCGGGGGGGAGGGAGACCCAGTACTTC. Its protein product is CSVEPGSGGRETQYF.